The present TCR beta chain was sequenced within a study of shared clonotypes between healthy human individuals. Turning to the study itself: Three CD4 naive, three CD4 memory, two CD8 naive and one CD8 memory plate were used per donor. Study results and limitations: A reduction in generation probabilities was seen for non-shared clonotypes relative to those shared by all four donors.

The naive CD8 population came from CD45RO-negative cells selected for CCR7, without terminally differentiated effector memory CD45RA+ cells. Only Caucasian adults living in Nashville, Tennessee made up the donor group. The germline V gene has CDR1 LNHNV and CDR2 YYDKDF (reference sequence). Trimming cost V 0 bases and J 1 base, with 7 bases left between them. This CDR3 comprises 14 residues. In regard to this clone: Its antigen is unidentified. Other DNA sequences in this sample translate to the same CDR3.

As processed by the authors: Filtering differed, since immunoSEQ gave only junction sequences and no quality scores. Clones were read by immunoSEQ multiplex PCR, and TCRdb kept only the in-frame ones, dropping some. V and J calls and clone size are those listed in that table; D and trimming were worked out from the DNA. The sample lists some 2.1 million clones; approximately 95% were seen once. The sample consisted of naive CD8+ T cells sorted from blood. The sequence came from a man aged 18 to 30 in good health. The chain combines TRBV15 with TRBJ2-7; D uncertain. The CDR3 here is CATSRDGLSYEQYF. Here the CDR3 DNA reads TGTGCCACCAGCAGAGATGGGCTTTCCTACGAGCAGTACTTC. Using reference TRBV15 and TRBJ2-7 for the parts outside the CDR3, the full variable domain is DAMVIQNPRYQVTQFGKPVTLSCSQTLNHNVMYWYQQKSSQAPKLLFHYYDKDFNNEADTPDNFQSRRPNTSFCFLDIRSPGLGDTAMYLCATSRDGLSYEQYFGPGTRLTVT.